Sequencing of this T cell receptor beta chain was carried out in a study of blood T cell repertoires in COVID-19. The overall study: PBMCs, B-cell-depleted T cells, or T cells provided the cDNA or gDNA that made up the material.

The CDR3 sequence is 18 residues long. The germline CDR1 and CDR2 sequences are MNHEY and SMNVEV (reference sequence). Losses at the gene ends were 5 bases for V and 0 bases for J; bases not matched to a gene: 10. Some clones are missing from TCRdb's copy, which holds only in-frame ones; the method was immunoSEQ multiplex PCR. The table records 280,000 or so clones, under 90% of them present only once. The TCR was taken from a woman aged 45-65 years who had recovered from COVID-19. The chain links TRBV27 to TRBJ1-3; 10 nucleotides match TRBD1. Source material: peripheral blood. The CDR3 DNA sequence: TGTGCCAGCAGTCTGTTGACAGGGGGCTTTTACTCTGGAAACACCATATATTTT. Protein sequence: CASSLLTGGFYSGNTIYF.